Below are 20 T cell receptor beta chains sequenced from a single sample in a study of identical twins (dated by TCRdb to 2016 to 2017). Libraries were built with 5' RACE. Sequenced using an Illumina HiSeq 2000. The raw public data were reprocessed by TCRdb itself: fastp quality trimming at Q25, MiXCR clonotype calling, in-frame beta chains only. Under each unique CDR3 protein, matching rows form one entry showing the most common genes and DNA. The sample yields about 210,000 distinct CDR3 sequences; roughly 10% were counted once. The ten biggest clones cover about 5.2% of the sample. Sample: memory (CD45RO+) T cells sorted from blood. According to the study, the label for this sample's cell subset or site signals: CD45RO+ enriched T cells. Receptor source: a woman aged 18-30 years in good health.

The V and J genes are TRBV7-2 and TRBJ1-2, with TRBD1 matching over 7 bases. The CDR3 is made up of 16 amino acids. Trimming at V came to 4 bases and at J to 3 bases, leaving 11 bases not matched to a gene. Germline CDR1 SGHTA, CDR2 FQGNSA. CDR3 nucleotide sequence: TGTGCCAGCAGCTCTAGGGGGGGACAGAGAGACTATGGCTACACCTTC. Translating gives CASSSRGGQRDYGYTF.

This clonotype was counted many times. The chain joins TRBV5-1 to TRBJ2-3, with D possibly being TRBD1 (5 bases). Trimming pared 0 bases from V and 6 bases from J, leaving 11 bases between. Germline lookup yields CDR1 SGHRS and CDR2 YFSETQ. The CDR3 is 14 amino acids. CDR3 in DNA: TGCGCCAGCAGCTTGGAAGCAGGGATGGATACGCAGTATTTT. This gives the protein CASSLEAGMDTQYF.

This clonotype came up a few times. V and J are TRBV10-3 and TRBJ2-3; D might be TRBD2 (6 bases). V lost 7 bases and J lost 4, with 15 bases in between. This CDR3 is 14 amino acids long. Germline CDR1 is ENHRY and CDR2 is SYGVKD. The CDR3 loop is CAIMAGGAPDTQYF. The CDR3 coding sequence is TGTGCCATCATGGCAGGAGGGGCCCCAGATACGCAGTATTTT.

In this sample, this clonotype turned up many times. The chain recombines TRBV10-2 with TRBJ1-1, with D hard to call. Germline lookup yields CDR1 WSHSY and CDR2 SAAADI. V was pared by 2 bases and J by 4 bases, with 11 bases between. The CDR3 spans 14 residues. In DNA, the CDR3 is TGCGCCAGCAGTGAGAGCTCCGATGGCACTGAAGCTTTCTTT. Translated, it gives CASSESSDGTEAFF.

The chain is built from TRBV11-1 and TRBJ2-7, with D possibly TRBD1 on 6 matching bases. Germline lookup yields CDR1 SGHAT and CDR2 FQDESV (reference sequence). Trimming took off 6 bases at V and 2 bases at J, with 17 bases between the two ends. The CDR3 is 15 residues long. For the CDR3, the DNA is TGTGCCAGCAGTCGGGGACAAAGAGGCCCCTACGAGCAGTACTTC. This sequence encodes CASSRGQRGPYEQYF.

The V gene is TRBV27, the J gene TRBJ2-1, with a weak D call TRBD1 (6 bases). Per germline, CDR1 MNHEY and CDR2 SMNVEV (reference sequence). CDR3 length equals 15 residues. The ends were cut back, 8 bases at V and 7 bases at J, with 21 bases in the middle. CDR3 coding DNA: TGTGCCAGCGGCCTAAGGGGACATTCTAATAATGAGCAGTTCTTC. Translating gives CASGLRGHSNNEQFF.

This clonotype was seen repeatedly, ten times or more. J is TRBJ2-1 and V is TRBV20-1; D unresolved. V lost 2 bases and J lost 9, with 17 bases in between. The CDR3 sequence is 14 residues long. CDR1 is DFQATT, CDR2 SNEGSKA, per germline (reference sequence). The CDR3 protein is CSARPALRQIEQFF. CDR3 nucleotides: TGCAGTGCTAGACCTGCTTTGCGACAAATTGAGCAGTTCTTC.

This clonotype came up a few times. V and J are TRBV5-1 and TRBJ1-2, with no clear D. This CDR3 is built from 12 residues. Germline V gives CDR1 SGHRS, CDR2 YFSETQ. V gave up 0 bases and J gave up 8 bases, with 8 bases separating them. The CDR3 protein is CASSLDTGGYTF. The CDR3 coding sequence is TGCGCCAGCAGCTTGGACACTGGGGGCTACACCTTC.

In its sample, this clonotype was seen many times. V gene TRBV29-1 combines with J gene TRBJ1-1, with D possibly TRBD1 on 5 matching bases. Trimming shortened V by 7 bases and J by 3 bases, and 15 bases separated the two germline ends. The germline CDR1 and CDR2 sequences are SQVTM and ANQGSEA. CDR3 length: 13 amino acids. The CDR3 DNA sequence: TGCAGCGCCACTAAATGGGGGGACACTGAAGCTTTCTTT. This sequence encodes CSATKWGDTEAFF.

This clonotype was detected only a few times. This chain joins TRBV29-1 and TRBJ2-1, with 7 bases aligning to TRBD1. CDR1 is SQVTM and CDR2 is ANQGSEA in the germline V gene. V lost 0 bases, J lost 2 bases, and 4 bases stayed unmatched. The length of the CDR3 is 15 residues. CDR3 sequence reads: CSVEEAQGAYNEQFF. The CDR3 DNA follows: TGCAGCGTTGAAGAGGCTCAGGGGGCCTACAATGAGCAGTTCTTC.

This clonotype was observed a few times. The rearrangement links TRBV5-4 to TRBJ2-4, with 10 bases that match TRBD1. The J segment lost 0 bases and the V segment lost 3 bases, leaving 6 bases of the junction unmatched. Germline-derived CDR1 and CDR2 are SGHNT and YYREEE (reference sequence). The CDR3 is 17 amino acids. This CDR3 reads CASSSTGQGIAKNIQYF. The CDR3 nucleotides read TGTGCCAGCAGCTCGACGGGACAGGGGATAGCCAAAAACATTCAGTACTTC.

The table lists this clonotype with a few counts. The chain joins TRBV20-1 to TRBJ2-7; D tentatively reads TRBD1 or TRBD2 (6 bases each). In germline, CDR1 is DFQATT, CDR2 SNEGSKA (reference sequence). V lost 3 bases to trimming and J lost 1 base, with 19 bases between them. CDR3 length: 16 amino acids. CDR3 in amino acids: CSARRGDSARSYEQYF. The CDR3 nucleotides are TGCAGTGCTAGGAGGGGGGACTCCGCCAGATCCTACGAGCAGTACTTC.

This clonotype was recorded many times. The V call is TRBV27, the J call TRBJ2-7; TRBD2 matches at 8 bases. Germline trimming cut 6 bases from V and 4 bases from J; bases unmatched to any gene: 8. Germline CDR1 reads MNHEY; CDR2 reads SMNVEV (reference sequence). This CDR3 region has 14 residues. CDR3 sequence (DNA): TGTGCCAGCAGCGCAGGGACTAGAGTATACGAGCAGTACTTC. Amino acid sequence: CASSAGTRVYEQYF.

The chain is built from TRBV29-1 and TRBJ1-4, with a weak D call TRBD1 (5 bases). The V gene lost 7 bases and the J gene lost 4 bases, with 13 bases spanning the gap. CDR1 is SQVTM and CDR2 is ANQGSEA in the germline V gene. The length of the CDR3 is 13 residues. The CDR3 sequence is CSGGVASNEKLFF. Written as DNA, the CDR3 is TGCAGCGGGGGGGTCGCCAGTAATGAAAAACTGTTTTTT.

This clonotype was observed a few times. V and J are TRBV4-2 and TRBJ1-2, with no clear D. Between the trimmed V and J ends, which lost 0 bases and 8 bases, there was a span of 16 bases. This CDR3 is 15 amino acids long. Germline loops: CDR1 LGHNA, CDR2 YNFKEQ. CDR3 loop: CASSQEGPRPLGYTF. The DNA for the CDR3 is TGTGCCAGCAGCCAAGAAGGGCCCCGGCCCCTCGGCTACACCTTC.

This clonotype appeared a few times. The V gene is TRBV4-3, the J gene TRBJ2-1; D is possibly TRBD2 (5 bases). The CDR3 runs 13 residues. The V end was cut by 0 bases, the J end by 13 bases, with 13 bases between. The germline CDR1 and CDR2 sequences are LGHNA and YSLEER. In nucleotides, the CDR3 is TGCGCCAGCAGCCAAGAGAGGGCGGTGGATCAGTTCTTC. It specifies CASSQERAVDQFF.

This clonotype was seen ten or more times. Since a much larger clone is just one base distant, this may be a read error. The V gene is TRBV7-9, the J gene TRBJ2-7; no reliable D call. Trimming removed 3 bases at V and 6 bases at J, with 9 bases between. This CDR3 region has 12 residues. The germline V gene encodes CDR1 SEHNR and CDR2 FQNEAQ (reference sequence). Here the CDR3 DNA reads TGTGCCAGCAGCTTCCAGGTATCCGAGCAGTACTTC. It specifies CASSFQVSEQYF.

This clonotype was picked up many times. The chain is built from TRBV14 and TRBJ2-2; D is uncertain. Trimming pared 0 bases from V and 7 bases from J, leaving 12 bases between. The CDR3 runs to 15 residues. Germline V gene lookup returns CDR1 SGHDN and CDR2 FVKESK. CDR3 sequence: CASSQDRWPYGELFF. Written as DNA, the CDR3 is TGTGCCAGCAGCCAAGATCGATGGCCGTACGGGGAGCTGTTTTTT. The full variable domain, with the rest looked up from reference TRBV14 and TRBJ2-2, is EAGVTQFPSHSVIEKGQTVTLRCDPISGHDNLYWYRRVMGKEIKFLLHFVKESKQDESGMPNNRFLAERTGGTYSTLKVQPAELEDSGVYFCASSQDRWPYGELFFGEGSRLTVL.

The V gene is TRBV6-1, the J gene TRBJ2-1, with D possibly TRBD2 on 6 matching bases. This CDR3 comprises 16 residues. CDR1 is MNHNS and CDR2 is SASEGT in the germline V gene. Trimming stripped 6 bases from V and 1 base from J, with 16 bases between. CDR3 DNA sequence: TGTGCCAGCAGACCTCTGCGCGGGGTATCCTACAATGAGCAGTTCTTC. Its protein is CASRPLRGVSYNEQFF.

In its sample, this clonotype was seen many times. This chain uses TRBV7-2 with TRBJ1-6, with TRBD1 as a possible D gene (5 bases). CDR1 SGHTA and CDR2 FQGNSA come from the germline V gene. V was cut by 4 bases and J by 7 bases, with 11 bases left in between. This CDR3 is built from 14 residues. The CDR3 nucleotides read TGTGCCAGCAGCTCCCGGGACGGAAATTCACCCCTCCACTTT. Translating gives CASSSRDGNSPLHF. The complete variable domain, with remaining parts taken from reference TRBV7-2 and TRBJ1-6, reads GAGVSQSPSNKVTEKGKDVELRCDPISGHTALYWYRQSLGQGLEFLIYFQGNSAPDKSGLPSDRFSAERTGGSVSTLTIQRTQQEDSAVYLCASSSRDGNSPLHFGNGTRLTVT.